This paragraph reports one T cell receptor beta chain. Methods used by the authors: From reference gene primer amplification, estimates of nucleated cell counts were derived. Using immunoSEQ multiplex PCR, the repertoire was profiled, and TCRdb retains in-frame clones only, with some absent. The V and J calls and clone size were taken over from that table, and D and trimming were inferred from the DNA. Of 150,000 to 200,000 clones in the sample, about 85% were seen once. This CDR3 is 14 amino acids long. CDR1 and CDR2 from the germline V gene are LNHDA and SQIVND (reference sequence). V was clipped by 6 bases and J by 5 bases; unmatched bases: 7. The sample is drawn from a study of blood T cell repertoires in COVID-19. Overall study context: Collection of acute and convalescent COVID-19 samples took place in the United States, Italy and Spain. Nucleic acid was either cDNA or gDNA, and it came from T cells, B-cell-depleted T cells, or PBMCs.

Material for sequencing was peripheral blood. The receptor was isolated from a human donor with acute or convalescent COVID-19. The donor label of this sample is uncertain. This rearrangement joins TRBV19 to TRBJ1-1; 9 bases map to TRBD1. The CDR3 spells CASRWDRAGTEAFF. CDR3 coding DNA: TGTGCCAGTAGATGGGACAGGGCAGGGACTGAAGCTTTCTTT.